The next 9 T cell receptor beta chains were all read from a single sample in a study of T-cell reconstitution after alpha-beta-depleted transplantation in children. Preparation of the TCRbeta library used unique molecular identifiers. Each CDR3 protein is one row after TCRdb ran MiXCR on the PCR reads. Of around 600,000 distinct CDR3 sequences in the sample, about 15% were seen once. This material consisted of PBMCs from the stem cell graft donor, taken from the stem cell graft. Source of these receptors: a human donor who donated a stem cell graft to a child with acute myeloid leukemia.

This clonotype was recorded many times. The J gene is TRBJ2-7, the V gene TRBV20-1; D not resolved. Germline V gene lookup returns CDR1 DFQATT and CDR2 SNEGSKA (reference sequence). The CDR3 loop spans 12 amino acids. Deletions cut 6 bases from V and 3 bases from J, with 12 bases between. Here the CDR3 reads CSAVPRSYEQYV. In DNA, the CDR3 is TGCAGTGCAGTCCCACGGAGCTACGAGCAGTACGTC.

This clonotype was counted many times. This chain's CDR3 is CASSGYSRGADTFF. DNA of the CDR3: TGTGCCAGCAGTGGGTACAGCCGAGGCGCGGATACTTTCTTT. J is TRBJ1-1 and V is TRBV25-1; no clear D. This CDR3 has 14 amino acids. Germline CDR1 and CDR2: MGHDK and SYGVNS. V lost 4 bases, J lost 12 bases, and 21 bases lay in between. The full variable domain, rest sourced from reference TRBV25-1 and TRBJ1-1, is EADIYQTPRYLVIGTGKKITLECSQTMGHDKMYWYQQDPGMELHLIHYSYGVNSTEKGDLSSESTVSRIRTEHFPLTLESARPSHTSQYLCASSGYSRGADTFFGQGTRLTVV.

This clonotype was seen repeatedly, ten times or more. This chain connects TRBV29-1 to TRBJ2-1; no clear D. There are 10 residues in the CDR3. The V end was cut by 5 bases, the J end by 5 bases, with 4 bases between. Germline-derived CDR1 and CDR2 are SQVTM and ANQGSEA. The CDR3 DNA follows: TGCAGCGTTTTAAACAATGAGCAGTTCTTC. Its translation: CSVLNNEQFF.

Ten or more counts support this clonotype. The chain employs TRBV29-1 and TRBJ2-2; unclear D gene. CDR3 length: 14 amino acids. V gave up 8 bases and J gave up 3 bases, with 16 bases separating them. Germline V gene data show CDR1 as SQVTM and CDR2 as ANQGSEA. In DNA form, the CDR3 reads TGCAGCCCCCTTGGGTGCTTTTACACCGGGGAGCTGTTTTTT. Translated: CSPLGCFYTGELFF.

This clonotype has a handful of counts. V and J are TRBV7-2 and TRBJ1-1; the D is unclear. The CDR3 runs 14 residues. The V and J ends lost 5 bases and 0 bases respectively, with 10 bases between them. The germline gives CDR1 SGHTA, CDR2 FQGNSA. The CDR3 bases are TGTGCCAGCAGCCCTCCCCCGTTGAACACTGAAGCTTTCTTT. This codes for CASSPPPLNTEAFF.

This clonotype occurred a few times. The rearrangement links TRBV20-1 to TRBJ2-3, with TRBD1 as a possible D gene (6 bases). The V and J ends lost 3 bases and 4 bases respectively, with 14 bases between them. The CDR3 is 14 residues long. CDR1 and CDR2 from the germline V gene are DFQATT and SNEGSKA (reference sequence). In DNA form, the CDR3 reads TGCAGTGCTAGGGAAAGGGGGTTCCCAGATACGCAGTATTTT. It translates to CSARERGFPDTQYF.

The table lists this clonotype with many counts. The J gene is TRBJ1-2, the V gene TRBV12-3 or TRBV12-4; the match to TRBD1 covers 10 bases. V was clipped by 5 bases and J by 4 bases; unmatched bases: 4. CDR3 length: 14 amino acids. The DNA for the CDR3 is TGTGCCAGCAGTAAGGACAGGGGGATCTATGGCTACACCTTC. Translated, it gives CASSKDRGIYGYTF.

The chain couples TRBV7-3 to TRBJ2-3; TRBD1 might be the D (6 bases). This CDR3 has 15 amino acids. Germline V gene lookup returns CDR1 SGHTA and CDR2 FQGTGA. The ends were cut back, 2 bases at V and 2 bases at J, with 11 bases in the middle. The chain's CDR3 is CASSLLDRATDTQYF. The CDR3 nucleotides are TGTGCCAGCAGCTTATTGGACAGAGCCACAGATACGCAGTATTTT.

This clonotype was picked up a small number of times. The J gene is TRBJ2-5, the V gene TRBV7-2; 7 bases align to TRBD2. CDR3 length: 16 residues. The V gene end was trimmed by 1 base and the J gene end by 2 bases; junction bases not matched to a gene: 7. Germline lookup yields CDR1 SGHTA and CDR2 FQGNSA. The CDR3 loop is CASSLVPLRGQETQYF. Here the CDR3 DNA reads TGTGCCAGCAGCTTAGTCCCCCTGCGGGGGCAAGAGACCCAGTACTTC.